These T cell receptor beta chains were read from a single sample in a study of T cell repertoires in cytomegalovirus infection. One entry per CDR3 protein, called by TCRdb with MiXCR from the reads. This table holds tens of thousands of distinct CDR3 sequences, 20% to 25% found once. Their specific antigens are unknown. The source was CD8+ T cells from cultured PBMCs, collected from culture after CMV antigen stimulation. The receptors originated from a human donor in good health (CMV status not recorded). Some clones in this sample may be carry-over from other donors' samples. The CDR3 runs from the conserved cysteine through the conserved F or W. Each record gives: CDR3 length, J gene, V gene, clone size, D gene, CDR3 protein, CDR3 DNA. D genes are given only for firm matches. Clone size is not always given. Where it is, it says once, few, many or a class for expanded clones.

length: 16
J: TRBJ1-5
V: TRBV7-2
size: NA
D: TRBD1
CDR3: CASSPPGTGYNQPQHF
DNA: TGTGCCAGCAGCCCGCCTGGGACAGGGTATAATCAGCCCCAGCATTTT

length: 16
J: TRBJ1-1
V: TRBV5-1
size: many
D: NA
CDR3: CASSLAERPYNTEAFF
DNA: TGCGCCAGCAGCTTGGCCGAAAGGCCGTATAACACTGAAGCTTTCTTT

length: 13
J: TRBJ2-3
V: TRBV27
size: few
D: TRBD2
CDR3: CASRAGPTDTQYF
DNA: TGTGCCAGCCGAGCGGGGCCCACAGATACGCAGTATTTT

length: 14
J: TRBJ2-2
V: TRBV7-2
size: NA
D: NA
CDR3: CASSLKGSTGELFF
DNA: TGTGCCAGCAGCTTAAAGGGGAGCACCGGGGAGCTGTTTTTT

length: 13
J: TRBJ1-1
V: TRBV14
size: few
D: NA
CDR3: CASKAGRNTEAFF
DNA: TGTGCCAGCAAGGCAGGGCGTAACACTGAAGCTTTCTTT

length: 15
J: TRBJ2-7
V: TRBV4-3
size: few
D: TRBD2
CDR3: CASSQVSGKAYEQYF
DNA: TGCGCCAGCAGCCAAGTAAGCGGGAAGGCCTACGAGCAGTACTTC

length: 13
J: TRBJ2-3
V: TRBV7-2
size: many
D: NA
CDR3: CASSWAGYDTQYF
DNA: TGTGCCAGCAGCTGGGCGGGGTACGATACGCAGTATTTT

length: 16
J: TRBJ1-2
V: TRBV7-2
size: few
D: TRBD1
CDR3: CASSASATGPNYGYTF
DNA: TGTGCCAGCAGCGCATCAGCGACAGGGCCTAACTATGGCTACACCTTC

length: 15
J: TRBJ1-2
V: TRBV12-3/TRBV12-4
size: NA
D: NA
CDR3: CASSPKRQSYYGYTF
DNA: TGTGCCAGCAGTCCTAAACGGCAGAGTTACTATGGCTACACCTTC

length: 14
J: TRBJ2-7
V: TRBV4-1
size: NA
D: NA
CDR3: CASSQGETYYEQYF
DNA: TGCGCCAGCAGCCAAGGAGAGACTTACTACGAGCAGTACTTC

length: 15
J: TRBJ1-1
V: TRBV6-5
size: NA
D: NA
CDR3: CASSYSRLSGAEAFF
DNA: TGTGCCAGCAGTTACTCGAGGCTCTCTGGCGCTGAAGCTTTCTTT

length: 14
J: TRBJ1-1
V: TRBV7-2
size: NA
D: TRBD1
CDR3: CASSRQGLIAEAFF
DNA: TGTGCCAGCAGCCGACAGGGACTCATAGCTGAAGCTTTCTTT

length: 16
J: TRBJ2-1
V: TRBV6-1
size: NA
D: TRBD1
CDR3: CASSEPRDRANNEQFF
DNA: TGTGCCAGCAGTGAACCCCGGGACAGGGCCAACAATGAGCAGTTCTTC

length: 14
J: TRBJ1-5
V: TRBV7-6
size: few
D: TRBD1
CDR3: CASSSGQRNQPQHF
DNA: TGTGCCAGCAGCTCGGGACAGCGCAATCAGCCCCAGCATTTT

length: 15
J: TRBJ2-1
V: TRBV19
size: NA
D: TRBD2
CDR3: CASSVRPSGQNEQFF
DNA: TGTGCCAGTAGTGTTAGGCCTAGCGGGCAAAATGAGCAGTTCTTC

length: 13
J: TRBJ1-1
V: TRBV6-1
size: few
D: NA
CDR3: CASRPGQNTEAFF
DNA: TGTGCCAGCAGACCGGGACAGAACACTGAAGCTTTCTTT

length: 17
J: TRBJ2-7
V: TRBV7-8
size: NA
D: NA
CDR3: CASSLGGGGRSSYEQYF
DNA: TGTGCCAGCAGCTTAGGGGGCGGGGGCAGGAGCTCCTACGAGCAGTACTTC

length: 16
J: TRBJ1-1
V: TRBV7-6
size: NA
D: NA
CDR3: CASSLSGGPPNTEAFF
DNA: TGTGCCAGCAGCCTCAGTGGGGGGCCCCCTAACACTGAAGCTTTCTTT

length: 15
J: TRBJ2-2
V: TRBV7-2
size: few
D: NA
CDR3: CASSPPTGLLGELFF
DNA: TGTGCCAGCAGCCCTCCGACAGGTCTCCTCGGGGAGCTGTTTTTT

length: 13
J: TRBJ1-1
V: TRBV7-4
size: many
D: NA
CDR3: CASSLGGGTEAFF
DNA: TGTGCCAGCAGCTTAGGGGGCGGCACTGAAGCTTTCTTT

length: 15
J: TRBJ1-1
V: TRBV29-1
size: few
D: NA
CDR3: CSVEGRGRWGPEAFF
DNA: TGCAGCGTTGAAGGACGGGGACGCTGGGGGCCTGAAGCTTTCTTT

length: 15
J: TRBJ1-5
V: TRBV6-5
size: NA
D: TRBD1
CDR3: CASRLQGFGNQPQHF
DNA: TGTGCCAGCCGCTTACAGGGGTTCGGCAATCAGCCCCAGCATTTT

length: 14
J: TRBJ1-1
V: TRBV12-3/TRBV12-4
size: NA
D: NA
CDR3: CASSLSSQNTEAFF
DNA: TGTGCCAGCAGTTTGTCCAGTCAGAACACTGAAGCTTTCTTT

length: 14
J: TRBJ2-5
V: TRBV7-8
size: few
D: NA
CDR3: CASSTGHTQETQYF
DNA: TGTGCCAGCAGCACAGGCCACACACAAGAGACCCAGTACTTC

length: 15
J: TRBJ2-7
V: TRBV7-2
size: NA
D: NA
CDR3: CASSRPQGPSYEQYF
DNA: TGTGCCAGCAGCAGACCCCAGGGCCCTTCCTACGAGCAGTACTTC

length: 15
J: TRBJ1-2
V: TRBV5-6
size: NA
D: NA
CDR3: CASSLSHRENYGYTF
DNA: TGTGCCAGCAGCTTGAGTCACAGGGAAAACTATGGCTACACCTTC

length: 15
J: TRBJ2-2
V: TRBV12-3/TRBV12-4
size: NA
D: TRBD1
CDR3: CASSTGQANTGELFF
DNA: TGTGCCAGCAGTACGGGACAGGCCAACACCGGGGAGCTGTTTTTT

length: 16
J: TRBJ2-3
V: TRBV4-2
size: NA
D: TRBD1
CDR3: CASSQGDRGDTDTQYF
DNA: TGTGCCAGCAGCCAAGGGGACAGGGGGGACACAGATACGCAGTATTTT

length: 13
J: TRBJ1-2
V: TRBV7-2
size: medium-sized
D: NA
CDR3: CASSLVVNYGYTF
DNA: TGTGCCAGCAGCCTGGTCGTTAACTATGGCTACACCTTC

length: 16
J: TRBJ2-7
V: TRBV4-2
size: few
D: TRBD2
CDR3: CASSQGLAGISYEQYF
DNA: TGTGCCAGCAGCCAAGGACTAGCGGGGATCTCCTACGAGCAGTACTTC

length: 14
J: TRBJ2-4
V: TRBV12-3/TRBV12-4
size: NA
D: NA
CDR3: CASSPGRRENIQYF
DNA: TGTGCCAGCAGTCCAGGGAGGAGGGAAAACATTCAGTACTTC